The present TCR beta chain was sequenced within a study of cytomegalovirus exposure and HLA in healthy donors. Overall study findings and caveats: Listed as cytomegalovirus-associated were 150 to 200 TCR beta chains. Accurate prediction of HLA-A and HLA-B alleles (for most subjects) was reportedly achieved from TCR beta sequences. Indistinguishable V segments such as TRBV6-2 and TRBV6-3 were excluded.

With respect to this clone: What it recognizes is unknown.

V dropped 0 bases and J dropped 3; count of bases not matched to a gene: 17. Germline CDR1 reads SEHNR; CDR2 reads FQNEAQ (reference sequence). The CDR3 is 19 residues long. The PCR ran on 60 Vbeta and 13 Jbeta primers. In the study's own analysis: Counted up in a later analysis, unique TCR beta chains came to about 83 million, with around 11 million shared. Repertoires were generated with immunoSEQ multiplex PCR, while TCRdb's copy carries only in-frame clones and drops some. V and J calls and clone size are given by that table; D and trimming were obtained from the DNA. The table lists about 160,000 clones, about 80% of them singletons.

V is TRBV7-9 and J is TRBJ2-7, with 7 nucleotides matching TRBD1. The receptor was isolated from a man aged 30 to 39 in good health and CMV-seronegative. Sequencing was performed on PBMCs. The CDR3 reads CASSLARQGSSRAYYEQYF. The CDR3 DNA reads TGTGCCAGCAGCTTAGCGCGACAGGGTAGCTCTAGGGCTTACTACGAGCAGTACTTC.